The table lists the clone carrying this T cell receptor (beta chain) with a count of one. Profiling relied on immunoSEQ multiplex PCR, and the TCRdb table lists in-frame clones only, not all of them. The sample holds fewer than 150,000 clones, about 91% seen once. These data come from a study of T cell responses to AZD1222 COVID-19 vaccine. Germline V CDR1 and CDR2: SGHVS, FQNEAQ. The V gene end was trimmed by 4 bases and the J gene end by 5 bases; junction bases not matched to a gene: 6. The CDR3 sequence is 15 residues long. This clonotype originated in an adult who received the AZD1222 COVID-19 vaccine. The source was peripheral blood, collected 28 days after the second AZD1222 dose. This chain joins TRBV7-8 and TRBJ2-2, with 8 positions matching TRBD1. The CDR3 spells CASSSGTGRTGELFF. The CDR3 bases are TGTGCCAGCAGCTCCGGGACAGGAAGGACCGGGGAGCTGTTTTTT.